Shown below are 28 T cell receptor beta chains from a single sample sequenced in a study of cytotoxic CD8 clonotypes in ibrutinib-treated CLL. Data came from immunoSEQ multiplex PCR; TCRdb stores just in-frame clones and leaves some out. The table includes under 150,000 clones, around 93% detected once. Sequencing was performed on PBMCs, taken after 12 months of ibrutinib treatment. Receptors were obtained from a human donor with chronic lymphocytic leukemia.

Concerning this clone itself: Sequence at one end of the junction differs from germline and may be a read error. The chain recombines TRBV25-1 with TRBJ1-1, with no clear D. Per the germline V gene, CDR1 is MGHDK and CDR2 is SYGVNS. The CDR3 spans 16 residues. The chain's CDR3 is CASSEMTGGRNAEAFF. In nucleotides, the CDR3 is TGTGCCAGCAGTGAAATGACGGGCGGCCGGAACGCTGAAGCTTTCTTT.

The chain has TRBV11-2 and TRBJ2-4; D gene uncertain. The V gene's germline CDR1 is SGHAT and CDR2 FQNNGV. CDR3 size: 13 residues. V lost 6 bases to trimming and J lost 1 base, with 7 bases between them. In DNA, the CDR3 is TGTGCCAGCAGGTCCCTGGCCAAAAACATTCAGTACTTC. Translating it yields CASRSLAKNIQYF.

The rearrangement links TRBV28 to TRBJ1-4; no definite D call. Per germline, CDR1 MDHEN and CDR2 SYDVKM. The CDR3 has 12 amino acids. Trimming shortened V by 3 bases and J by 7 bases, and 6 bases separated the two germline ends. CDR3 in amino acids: CASSLASEKLFF. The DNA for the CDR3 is TGTGCCAGCAGTTTGGCCTCTGAAAAACTGTTTTTT.

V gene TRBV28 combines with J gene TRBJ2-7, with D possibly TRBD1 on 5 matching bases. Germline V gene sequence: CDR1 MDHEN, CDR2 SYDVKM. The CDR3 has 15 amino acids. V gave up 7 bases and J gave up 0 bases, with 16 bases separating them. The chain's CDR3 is CASTTPGMSSYEQYF. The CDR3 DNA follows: TGTGCCAGCACCACACCAGGGATGAGCTCCTACGAGCAGTACTTC.

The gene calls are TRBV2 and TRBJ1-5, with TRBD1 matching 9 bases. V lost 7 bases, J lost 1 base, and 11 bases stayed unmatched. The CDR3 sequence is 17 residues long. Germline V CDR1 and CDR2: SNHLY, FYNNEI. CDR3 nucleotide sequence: TGTGCCAGCAACTCCGGGACAGGGACCGGGAGCAATCAGCCCCAGCATTTT. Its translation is CASNSGTGTGSNQPQHF. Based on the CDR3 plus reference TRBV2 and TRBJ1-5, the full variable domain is EPEVTQTPSHQVTQMGQEVILRCVPISNHLYFYWYRQILGQKVEFLVSFYNNEISEKSEIFDDQFSVERPDGSNFTLKIRSTKLEDSAMYFCASNSGTGTGSNQPQHFGDGTRLSIL.

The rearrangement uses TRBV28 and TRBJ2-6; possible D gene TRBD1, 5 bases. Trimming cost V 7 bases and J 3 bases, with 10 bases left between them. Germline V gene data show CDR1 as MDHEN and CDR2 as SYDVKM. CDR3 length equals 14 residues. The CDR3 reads CASTQGHGANVLTF. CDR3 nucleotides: TGTGCCAGCACCCAGGGTCATGGGGCCAACGTCCTGACTTTC.

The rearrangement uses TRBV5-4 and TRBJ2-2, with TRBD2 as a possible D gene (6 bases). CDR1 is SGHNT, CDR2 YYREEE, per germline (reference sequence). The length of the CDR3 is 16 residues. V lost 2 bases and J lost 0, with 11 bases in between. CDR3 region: CASSFGGRTNTGELFF. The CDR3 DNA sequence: TGTGCCAGCAGCTTTGGGGGGAGGACGAACACCGGGGAGCTGTTTTTT.

CDR3 sequence: CASSGGQFAGQPQHF. Here the CDR3 DNA reads TGTGCCAGCAGCGGAGGGCAGTTCGCAGGTCAGCCCCAGCATTTT. J is TRBJ1-5 and V is TRBV6-5; D ambiguous. The V end was cut by 6 bases, the J end by 6 bases, with 18 bases between. The CDR3 sequence is 15 residues long. CDR1 is MNHEY, CDR2 SVGAGI, per germline.

CDR3 bases: TGTGCCAGCAGCCAAGATCGCCACCTGAACACTGAAGCTTTCTTT. Its translation is CASSQDRHLNTEAFF. The V gene is TRBV4-2, the J gene TRBJ1-1; D gene ambiguous. The CDR3 is 15 amino acids. Germline CDR1 and CDR2: LGHNA and YNFKEQ. Trimming stripped 0 bases from V and 0 bases from J, with 8 bases between.

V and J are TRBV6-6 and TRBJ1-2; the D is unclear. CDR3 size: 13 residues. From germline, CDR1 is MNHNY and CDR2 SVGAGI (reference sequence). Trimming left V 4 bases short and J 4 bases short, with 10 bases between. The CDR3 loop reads CASSSKVLYGYTF. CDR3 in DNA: TGTGCCAGCAGTTCCAAAGTGCTCTATGGCTACACCTTC.

The CDR3 DNA reads as TGCAGCGTCGCAACACCAGGAGACACAGATACGCAGTATTTT. Protein: CSVATPGDTDTQYF. The chain employs TRBV29-1 and TRBJ2-3; D ambiguous. Trimming removed 6 bases at V and 2 bases at J, with 15 bases between. The CDR3 contains 14 residues. Germline CDR1 and CDR2: SQVTM and ANQGSEA.

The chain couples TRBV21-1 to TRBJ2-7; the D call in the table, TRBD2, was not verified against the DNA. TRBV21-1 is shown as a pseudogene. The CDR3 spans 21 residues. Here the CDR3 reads CASSKAQEGGGASGVTHEQYF. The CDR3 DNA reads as TGTGCCAGCAGCAAAGCGCAAGAGGGCGGAGGCGCAAGCGGAGTGACCCACGAGCAGTACTTC.

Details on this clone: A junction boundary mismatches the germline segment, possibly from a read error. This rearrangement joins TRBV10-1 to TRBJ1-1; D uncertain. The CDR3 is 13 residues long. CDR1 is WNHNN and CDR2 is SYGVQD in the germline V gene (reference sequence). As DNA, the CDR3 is TGCGCCACCAGTCGCGGGATGAACACTGAAGCTTTCTTT. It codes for CATSRGMNTEAFF.

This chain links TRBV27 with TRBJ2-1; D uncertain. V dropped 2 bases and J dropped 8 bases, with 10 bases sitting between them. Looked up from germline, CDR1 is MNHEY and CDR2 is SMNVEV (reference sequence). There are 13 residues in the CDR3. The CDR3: CASSLSPGHEQFF. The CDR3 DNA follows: TGTGCCAGCAGTTTAAGTCCCGGCCATGAGCAGTTCTTC.

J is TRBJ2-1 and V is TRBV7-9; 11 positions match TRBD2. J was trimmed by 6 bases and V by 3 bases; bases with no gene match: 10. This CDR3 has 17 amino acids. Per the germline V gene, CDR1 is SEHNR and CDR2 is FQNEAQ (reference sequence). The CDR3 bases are TGTGCCAGCAGCTTGGGGTTTACTAGCGGGAGAGGCAATGAGCAGTTCTTC. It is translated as CASSLGFTSGRGNEQFF.

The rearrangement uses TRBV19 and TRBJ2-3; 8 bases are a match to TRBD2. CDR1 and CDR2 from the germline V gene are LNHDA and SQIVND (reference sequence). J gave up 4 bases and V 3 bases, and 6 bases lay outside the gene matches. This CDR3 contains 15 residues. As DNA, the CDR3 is TGTGCCAGTAGTATGACTAGCGATCGGGCAGATACGCAGTATTTT. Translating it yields CASSMTSDRADTQYF.

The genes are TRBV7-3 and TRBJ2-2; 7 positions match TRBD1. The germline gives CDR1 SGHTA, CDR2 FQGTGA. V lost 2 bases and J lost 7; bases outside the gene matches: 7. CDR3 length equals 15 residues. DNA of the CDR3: TGTGCCAGCAGCTTAGCGACAGGGTTAAACGGGGAGCTGTTTTTT. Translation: CASSLATGLNGELFF. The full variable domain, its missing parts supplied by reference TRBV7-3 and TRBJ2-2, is GAGVSQTPSNKVTEKGKYVELRCDPISGHTALYWYRQSLGQGPEFLIYFQGTGAADDSGLPNDRFFAVRPEGSVSTLKIQRTERGDSAVYLCASSLATGLNGELFFGEGSRLTVL.

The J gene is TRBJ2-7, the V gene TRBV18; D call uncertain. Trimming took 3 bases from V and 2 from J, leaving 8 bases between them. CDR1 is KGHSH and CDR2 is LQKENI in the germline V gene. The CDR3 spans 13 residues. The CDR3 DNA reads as TGTGCCAGCTCACCGACAAACCCCTACGAGCAGTACTTC. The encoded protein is CASSPTNPYEQYF.

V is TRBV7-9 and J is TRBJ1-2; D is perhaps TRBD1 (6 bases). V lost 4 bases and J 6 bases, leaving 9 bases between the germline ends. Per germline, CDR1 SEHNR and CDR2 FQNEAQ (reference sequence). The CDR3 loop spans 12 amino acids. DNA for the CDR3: TGTGCCAGCAGCTCCCGGGACAATGGCTACACCTTC. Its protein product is CASSSRDNGYTF.

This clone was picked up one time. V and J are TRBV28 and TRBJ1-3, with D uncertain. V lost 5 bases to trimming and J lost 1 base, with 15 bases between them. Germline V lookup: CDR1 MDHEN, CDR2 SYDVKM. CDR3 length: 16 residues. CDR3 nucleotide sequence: TGTGCCAGCAGTACCCCTACTTCTCCTTCTGGAAACACCATATATTTT. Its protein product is CASSTPTSPSGNTIYF.

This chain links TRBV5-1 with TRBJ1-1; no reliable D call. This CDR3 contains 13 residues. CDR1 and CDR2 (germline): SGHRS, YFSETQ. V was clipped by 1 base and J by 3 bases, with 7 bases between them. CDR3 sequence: CASSLQRDTEAFF. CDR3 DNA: TGCGCCAGCAGCTTGCAGAGGGACACTGAAGCTTTCTTT.

The CDR3 region is CAWSDTLRWEAFF. In nucleotides, the CDR3 is TGTGCCTGGAGTGACACACTTCGCTGGGAAGCTTTCTTT. V is TRBV30 and J is TRBJ1-1; D not certain. Germline V gene data show CDR1 as GTSNPN and CDR2 as SVGIG (reference sequence). CDR3 size: 13 residues. The V end lost 1 base, the J end lost 8 bases, and 14 bases lay between the germline ends.

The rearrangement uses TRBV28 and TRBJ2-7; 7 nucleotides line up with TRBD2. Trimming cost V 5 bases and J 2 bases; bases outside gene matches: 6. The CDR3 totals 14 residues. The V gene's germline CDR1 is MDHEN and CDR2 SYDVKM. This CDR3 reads CASSGRAAPYEQYF. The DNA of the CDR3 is TGTGCCAGCAGTGGGAGGGCCGCTCCCTACGAGCAGTACTTC.

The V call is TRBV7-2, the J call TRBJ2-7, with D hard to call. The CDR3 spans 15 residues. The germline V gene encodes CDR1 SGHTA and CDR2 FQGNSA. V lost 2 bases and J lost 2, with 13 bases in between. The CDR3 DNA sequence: TGTGCCAGCAGCTTAAACGTGGGTTTTCCCTACGAGCAGTACTTC. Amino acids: CASSLNVGFPYEQYF.

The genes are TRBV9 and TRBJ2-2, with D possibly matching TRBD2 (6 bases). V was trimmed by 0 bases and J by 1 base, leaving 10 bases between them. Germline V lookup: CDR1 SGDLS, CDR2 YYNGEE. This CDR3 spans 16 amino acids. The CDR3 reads CASSVASALNTGELFF. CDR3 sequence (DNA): TGTGCCAGCAGCGTAGCTAGCGCCCTGAACACCGGGGAGCTGTTTTTT.

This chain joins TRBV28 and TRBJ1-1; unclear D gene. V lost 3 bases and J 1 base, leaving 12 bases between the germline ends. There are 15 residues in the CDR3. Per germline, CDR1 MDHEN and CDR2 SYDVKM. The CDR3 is CASSFGGESNTEAFF. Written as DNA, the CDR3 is TGTGCCAGCAGTTTCGGCGGCGAGTCGAACACTGAAGCTTTCTTT.

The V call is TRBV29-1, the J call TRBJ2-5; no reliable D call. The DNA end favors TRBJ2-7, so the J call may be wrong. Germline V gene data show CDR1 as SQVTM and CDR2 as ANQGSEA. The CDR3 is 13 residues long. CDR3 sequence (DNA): TGCAGCGTAGGGTGGGATAGCTCCTACGAGCAGTACTTC. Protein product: CSVGWDSSYEQYF.

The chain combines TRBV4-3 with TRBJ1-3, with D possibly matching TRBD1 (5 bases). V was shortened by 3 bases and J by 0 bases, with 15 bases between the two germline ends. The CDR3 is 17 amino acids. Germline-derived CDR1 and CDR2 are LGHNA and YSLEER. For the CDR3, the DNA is TGCGCCAGCAGCCAGCGAGTAGGGGAGGACTCTGGAAACACCATATATTTT. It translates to CASSQRVGEDSGNTIYF.